Sequencing of this T cell receptor (beta chain) was carried out in a study of shared clonotypes between healthy human individuals. Points from the study as a whole: Memory subsets had estimated richness that was generally smaller than that of naive subsets. The donor pool, a small one, limited the genetic and exposure-history diversity represented. Non-shared clonotypes had lower generation probabilities than clonotypes shared by all four sorted-subset donors.

CD4+ cell separation produced CD45RA+ naive and CD45RA-negative memory subsets. The length of the CDR3 is 12 residues. Between the trimmed V and J ends, which lost 7 bases and 15 bases, there was a span of 19 bases. Per the germline V gene, CDR1 is LNHDA and CDR2 is SQIVND (reference sequence). In the case of this clone: What it binds is not known.

Generated by immunoSEQ multiplex PCR, the TCRdb table keeps only in-frame clones and is missing some. The sample records millions of clones, approximately 95% being singletons. The sequenced sample consisted of naive CD4+ T cells from PBMCs. Sample subset: CD45RA+ positively selected. The chain recombines TRBV19 with TRBJ1-5; D gene ambiguous. This receptor was obtained from a man aged 18 to 29 in good health. Some clones in this sample may be carry-over from other donors' samples. The CDR3 DNA follows: TGTGCCAGTACCAGAGGATGGGAAGGAGTGCATTTT. It is translated as CASTRGWEGVHF.